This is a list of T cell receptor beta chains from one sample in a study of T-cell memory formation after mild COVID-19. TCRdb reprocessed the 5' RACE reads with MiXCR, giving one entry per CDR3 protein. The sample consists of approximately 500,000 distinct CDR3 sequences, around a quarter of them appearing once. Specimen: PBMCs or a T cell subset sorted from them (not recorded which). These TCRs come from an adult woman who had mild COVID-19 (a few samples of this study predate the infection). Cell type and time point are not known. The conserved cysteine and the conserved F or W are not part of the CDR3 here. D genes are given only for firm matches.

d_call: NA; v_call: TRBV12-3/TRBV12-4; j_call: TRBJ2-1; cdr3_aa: ASSVTLYNEQF
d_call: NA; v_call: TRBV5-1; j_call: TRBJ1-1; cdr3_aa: ASSLSAEQGLAF
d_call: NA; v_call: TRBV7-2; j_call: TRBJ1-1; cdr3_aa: ASSLRIWGNSADTEAF
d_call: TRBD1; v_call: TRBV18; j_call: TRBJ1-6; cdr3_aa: ASSPGTGASPLH
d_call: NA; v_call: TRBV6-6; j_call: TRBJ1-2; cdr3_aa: ASSSGGFVGYT
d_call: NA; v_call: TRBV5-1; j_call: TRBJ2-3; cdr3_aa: ASSQGRYDSTDTQY
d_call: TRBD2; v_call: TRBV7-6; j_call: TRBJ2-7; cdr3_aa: ASSFTGTSGTYEQY
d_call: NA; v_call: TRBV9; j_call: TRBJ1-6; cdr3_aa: ASSSGDGYNSPLH
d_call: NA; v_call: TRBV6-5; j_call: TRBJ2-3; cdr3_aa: ASSPLRDALSGTQY
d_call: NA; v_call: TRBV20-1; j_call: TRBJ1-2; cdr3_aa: SVTGQRYGYT
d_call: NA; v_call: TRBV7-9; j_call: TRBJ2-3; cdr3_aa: ASSPRGGRSTDTQY
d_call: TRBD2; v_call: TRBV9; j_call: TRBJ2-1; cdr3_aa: ASTPSLAGGYNEQF
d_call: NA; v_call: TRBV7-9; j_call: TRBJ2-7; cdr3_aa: ASSPTRTVYEQY
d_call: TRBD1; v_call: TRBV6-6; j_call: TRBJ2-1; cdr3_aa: ASSYRSGTGGNEQF
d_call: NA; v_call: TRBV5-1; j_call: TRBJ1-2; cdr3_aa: ASSLDRANYGYT
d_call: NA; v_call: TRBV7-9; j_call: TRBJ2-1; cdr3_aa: ASSFQGLIQF
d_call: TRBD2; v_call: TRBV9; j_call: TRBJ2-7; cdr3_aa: ASSAEREHAYEQY
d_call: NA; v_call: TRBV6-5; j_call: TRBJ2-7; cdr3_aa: ASSYVGRGSSEQY
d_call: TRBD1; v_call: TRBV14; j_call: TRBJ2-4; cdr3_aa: ASSQDRGFVQY
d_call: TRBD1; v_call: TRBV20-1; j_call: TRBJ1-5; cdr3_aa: SAVMTGGKNSNQPQH
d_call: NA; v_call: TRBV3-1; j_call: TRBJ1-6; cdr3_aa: ASSQGREGSPLH
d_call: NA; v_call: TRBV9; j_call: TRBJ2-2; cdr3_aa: ASSVAARDGELF
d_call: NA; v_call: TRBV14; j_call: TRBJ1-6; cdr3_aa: ASSQAGGNGVNSPLH
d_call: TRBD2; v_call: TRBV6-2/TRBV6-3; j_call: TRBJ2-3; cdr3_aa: ASRLAGGDTQY
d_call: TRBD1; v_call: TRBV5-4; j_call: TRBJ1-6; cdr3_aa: ASSLGTGDYSPLH
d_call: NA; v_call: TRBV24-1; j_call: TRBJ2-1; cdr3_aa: ATSASWRLQF
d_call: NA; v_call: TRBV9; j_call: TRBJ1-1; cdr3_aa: ASSPRRELNTEAF
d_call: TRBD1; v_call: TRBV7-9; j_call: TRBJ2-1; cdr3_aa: ASSLNRILQGSSGYNEQF
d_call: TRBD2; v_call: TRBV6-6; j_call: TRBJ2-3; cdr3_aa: ASISGGATDTQY
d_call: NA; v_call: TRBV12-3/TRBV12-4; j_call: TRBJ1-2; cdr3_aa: ASSFTLAPNYGYT
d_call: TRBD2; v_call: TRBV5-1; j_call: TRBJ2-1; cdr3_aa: ASSLDSGMYNEQF
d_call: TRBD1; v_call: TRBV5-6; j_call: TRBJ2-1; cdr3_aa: ASSYGQGANEQF
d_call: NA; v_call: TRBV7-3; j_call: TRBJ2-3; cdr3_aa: ASSFGLADTQY
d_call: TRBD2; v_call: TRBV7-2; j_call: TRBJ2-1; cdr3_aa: ASSLATSGREQF
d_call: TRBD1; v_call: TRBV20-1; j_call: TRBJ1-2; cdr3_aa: SAGGDRDGNYGYT
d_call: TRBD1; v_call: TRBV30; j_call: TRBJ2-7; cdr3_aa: AWRPVDRGRREQY
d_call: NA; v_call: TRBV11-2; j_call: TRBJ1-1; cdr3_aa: ASSLIGSLEAF
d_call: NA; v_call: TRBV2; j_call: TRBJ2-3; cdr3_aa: ASSPPRDSTDTQY
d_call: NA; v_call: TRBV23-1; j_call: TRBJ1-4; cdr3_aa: ASSHPGRTNEKLF
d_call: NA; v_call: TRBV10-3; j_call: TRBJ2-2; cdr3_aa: AISEETPNTGELF
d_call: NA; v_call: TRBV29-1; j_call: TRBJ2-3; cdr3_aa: SVDEGSGGLLSTDTQY
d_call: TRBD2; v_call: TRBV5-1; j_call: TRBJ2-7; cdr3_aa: ASGLTGTSGRRGGQY
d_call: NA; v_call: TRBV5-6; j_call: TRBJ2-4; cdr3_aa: ASSLGSGLAKNIQY
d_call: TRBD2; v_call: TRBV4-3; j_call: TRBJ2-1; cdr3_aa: ASSQSREVYNEQF
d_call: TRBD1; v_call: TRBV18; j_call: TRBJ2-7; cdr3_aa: ASSPGTGFRDEQY
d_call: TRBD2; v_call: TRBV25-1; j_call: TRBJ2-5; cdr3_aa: ASSEWGGEAKWKTQY
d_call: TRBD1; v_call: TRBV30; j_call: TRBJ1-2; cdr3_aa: AWIMTGSSGYT
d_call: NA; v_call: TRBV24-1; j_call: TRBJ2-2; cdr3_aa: ATSDLTRGNTGELF
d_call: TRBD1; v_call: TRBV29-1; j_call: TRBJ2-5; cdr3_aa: SVRTGVSETQY
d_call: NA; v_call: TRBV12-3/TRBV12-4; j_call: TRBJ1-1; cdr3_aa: ASSLVPGNTEAF
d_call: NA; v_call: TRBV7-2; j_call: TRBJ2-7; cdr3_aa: ASSSGGGRGYEQY
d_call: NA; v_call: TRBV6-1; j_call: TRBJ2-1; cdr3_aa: ASSYPGRTYNEQF
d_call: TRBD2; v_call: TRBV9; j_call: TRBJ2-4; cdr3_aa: ASSVGGGDGIQY
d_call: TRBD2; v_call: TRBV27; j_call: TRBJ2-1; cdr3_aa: ASSGERGVSYNEQF
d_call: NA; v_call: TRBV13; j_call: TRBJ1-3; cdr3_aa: ASSSRQGLNTIY